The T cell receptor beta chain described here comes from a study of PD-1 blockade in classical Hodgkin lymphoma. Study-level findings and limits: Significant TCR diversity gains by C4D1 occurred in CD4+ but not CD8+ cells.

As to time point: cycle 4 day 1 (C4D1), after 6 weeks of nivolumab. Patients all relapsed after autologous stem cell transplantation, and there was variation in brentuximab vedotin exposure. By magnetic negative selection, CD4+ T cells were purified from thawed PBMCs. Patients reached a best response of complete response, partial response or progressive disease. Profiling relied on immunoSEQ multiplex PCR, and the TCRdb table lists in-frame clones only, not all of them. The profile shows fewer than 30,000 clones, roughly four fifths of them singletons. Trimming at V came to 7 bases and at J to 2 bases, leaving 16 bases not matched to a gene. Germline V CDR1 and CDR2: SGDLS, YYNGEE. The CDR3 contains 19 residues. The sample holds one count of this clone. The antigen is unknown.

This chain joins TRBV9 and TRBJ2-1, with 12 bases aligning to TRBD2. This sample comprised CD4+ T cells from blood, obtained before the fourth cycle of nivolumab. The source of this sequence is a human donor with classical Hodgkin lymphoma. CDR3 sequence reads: CASSLGASGREVTYNEQFF. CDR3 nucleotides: TGTGCCAGCTCGCTGGGGGCTAGCGGGAGGGAAGTGACCTACAATGAGCAGTTCTTC.